The present TCR beta chain was sequenced within a study of breast tumors, draining lymph nodes, adjacent tissues. Breast cancer patients provided tissue from their axillary draining lymph nodes. This clonotype was observed a handful of times. Antigen specificity is unknown. The germline V and J ends were trimmed by 2 bases and 0 bases, with 7 bases remaining between them. The CDR3 length is 14 residues. Germline V gene sequence: CDR1 SGHAT, CDR2 FQNNGV. Study-wide findings and caveats: Tumor repertoires ranked between lymph nodes and nontumor tissue in diversity, with V and J gene preferences.

TCRdb ran MiXCR on the multiplex PCR reads and lists one entry per CDR3 protein. The data hold tens of thousands of distinct CDR3 sequences, with around 29% observed a single time. V gene TRBV11-2 combines with J gene TRBJ1-1, with unresolved D. The sequence derives from a female donor with breast cancer. Some clones in this sample may be carry-over from other donors' samples. Sequencing input: axillary lymph node tissue. The CDR3 DNA reads as TGTGCCAGCAGCTTAACGGGCGTGAACACTGAAGCTTTCTTT. Protein: CASSLTGVNTEAFF.